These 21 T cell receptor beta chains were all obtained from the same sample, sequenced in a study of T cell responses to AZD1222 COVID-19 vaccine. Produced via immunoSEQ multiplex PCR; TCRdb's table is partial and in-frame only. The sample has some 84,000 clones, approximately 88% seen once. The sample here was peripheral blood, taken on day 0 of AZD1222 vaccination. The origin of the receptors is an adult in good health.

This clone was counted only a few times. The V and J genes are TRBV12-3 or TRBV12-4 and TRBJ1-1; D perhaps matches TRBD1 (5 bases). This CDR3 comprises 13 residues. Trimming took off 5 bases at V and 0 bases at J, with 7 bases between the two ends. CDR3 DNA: TGTGCCAGCAGTGTGACAGTGAACACTGAAGCTTTCTTT. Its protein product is CASSVTVNTEAFF.

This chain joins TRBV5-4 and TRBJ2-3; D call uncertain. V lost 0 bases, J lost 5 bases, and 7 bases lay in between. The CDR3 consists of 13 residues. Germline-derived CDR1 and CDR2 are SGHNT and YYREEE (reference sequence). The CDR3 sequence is CASSLVGVDTQYF. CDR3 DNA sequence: TGTGCCAGCAGCTTGGTCGGCGTAGATACGCAGTATTTT.

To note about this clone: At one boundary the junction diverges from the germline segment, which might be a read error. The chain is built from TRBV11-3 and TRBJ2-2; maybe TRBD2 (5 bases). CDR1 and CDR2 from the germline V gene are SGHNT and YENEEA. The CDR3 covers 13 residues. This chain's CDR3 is CASSTSNTGELFF. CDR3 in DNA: TGTGCCAGCAGCACTTCGAACACCGGGGAACTGTTTTTT.

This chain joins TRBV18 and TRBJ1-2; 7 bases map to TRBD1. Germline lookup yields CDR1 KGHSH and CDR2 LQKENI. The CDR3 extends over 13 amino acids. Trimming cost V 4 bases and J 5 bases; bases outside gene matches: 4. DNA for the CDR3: TGTGCCAGCTCACTGGACAGGCAGTATGGCTACACCTTC. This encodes CASSLDRQYGYTF.

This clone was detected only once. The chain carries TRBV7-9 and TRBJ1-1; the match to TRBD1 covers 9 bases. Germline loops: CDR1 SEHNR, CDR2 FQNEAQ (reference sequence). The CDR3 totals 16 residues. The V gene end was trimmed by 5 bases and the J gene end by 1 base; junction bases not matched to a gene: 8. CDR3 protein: CASSAITGQGNTEAFF. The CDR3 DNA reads TGTGCCAGCAGCGCAATAACGGGACAGGGGAACACTGAAGCTTTCTTT.

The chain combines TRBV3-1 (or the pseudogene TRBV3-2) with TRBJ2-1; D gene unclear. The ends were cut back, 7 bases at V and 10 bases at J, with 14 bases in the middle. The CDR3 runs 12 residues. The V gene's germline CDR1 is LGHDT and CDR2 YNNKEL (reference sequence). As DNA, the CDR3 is TGTGCCAGCACCATAGAGCCGGGCGAGCAGTTCTTC. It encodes CASTIEPGEQFF.

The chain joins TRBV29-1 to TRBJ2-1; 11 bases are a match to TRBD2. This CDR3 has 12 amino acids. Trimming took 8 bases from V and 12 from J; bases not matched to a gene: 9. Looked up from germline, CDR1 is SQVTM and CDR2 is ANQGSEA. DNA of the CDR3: TGCAGCTTCGCTAGCGGGGGGTCAGGGCAGTTCTTC. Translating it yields CSFASGGSGQFF.

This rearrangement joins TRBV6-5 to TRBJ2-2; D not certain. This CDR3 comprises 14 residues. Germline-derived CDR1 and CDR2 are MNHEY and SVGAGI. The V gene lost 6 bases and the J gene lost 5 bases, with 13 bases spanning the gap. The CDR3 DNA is TGTGCCAGCAGGACTCCTGGGAAGACCGGGGAGCTGTTTTTT. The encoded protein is CASRTPGKTGELFF.

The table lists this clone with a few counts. CDR3 bases: TGTGCCAGCAGTGACTCCGGGCACCTTAACTATGGCTACACCTTC. It specifies CASSDSGHLNYGYTF. This sequence joins TRBV6-4 and TRBJ1-2; unclear D gene. V gave up 0 bases and J gave up 1 base, with 9 bases separating them. The CDR3 is 15 amino acids. CDR1 and CDR2 (germline): MRHNA, SNTAGT.

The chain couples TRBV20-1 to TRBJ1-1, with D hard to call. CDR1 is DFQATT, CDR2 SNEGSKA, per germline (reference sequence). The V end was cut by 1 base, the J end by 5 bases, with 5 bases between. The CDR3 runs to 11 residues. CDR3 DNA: TGCAGTGCTAGAGTCGGAACTGAAGCTTTCTTT. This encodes CSARVGTEAFF.

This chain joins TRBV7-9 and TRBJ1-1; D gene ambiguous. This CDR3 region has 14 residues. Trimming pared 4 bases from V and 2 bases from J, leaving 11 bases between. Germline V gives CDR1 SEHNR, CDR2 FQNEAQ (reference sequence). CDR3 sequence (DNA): TGTGCCAGCAGCTCCCAAAGGGATAACACTGAAGCTTTCTTT. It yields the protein CASSSQRDNTEAFF.

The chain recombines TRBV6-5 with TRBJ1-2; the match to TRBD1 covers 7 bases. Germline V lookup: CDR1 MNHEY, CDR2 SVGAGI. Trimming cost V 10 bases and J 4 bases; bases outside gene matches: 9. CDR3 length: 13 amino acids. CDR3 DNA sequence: TGTGCCACCCGGGGGGGACAGAGCTATGGCTACACCTTC. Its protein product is CATRGGQSYGYTF.

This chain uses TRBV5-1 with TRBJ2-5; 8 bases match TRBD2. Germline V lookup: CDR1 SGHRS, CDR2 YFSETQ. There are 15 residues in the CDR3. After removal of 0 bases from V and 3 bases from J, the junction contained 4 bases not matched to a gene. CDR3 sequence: CASSLDATSEETQYF. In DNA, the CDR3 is TGCGCCAGCAGCTTGGACGCGACTAGCGAAGAGACCCAGTACTTC.

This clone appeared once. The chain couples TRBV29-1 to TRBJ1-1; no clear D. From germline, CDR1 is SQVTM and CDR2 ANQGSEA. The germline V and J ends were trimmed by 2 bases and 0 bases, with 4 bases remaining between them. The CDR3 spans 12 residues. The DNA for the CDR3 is TGCAGCGTTGAACGCATGAACACTGAAGCTTTCTTT. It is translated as CSVERMNTEAFF.

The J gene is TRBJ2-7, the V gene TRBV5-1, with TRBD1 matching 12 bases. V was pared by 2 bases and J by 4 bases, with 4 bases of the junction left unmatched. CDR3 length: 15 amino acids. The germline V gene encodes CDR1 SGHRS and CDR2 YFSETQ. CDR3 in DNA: TGCGCCAGCAGCTTAGGGACAGGGGGCCTTTACGAGCAGTACTTC. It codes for CASSLGTGGLYEQYF.

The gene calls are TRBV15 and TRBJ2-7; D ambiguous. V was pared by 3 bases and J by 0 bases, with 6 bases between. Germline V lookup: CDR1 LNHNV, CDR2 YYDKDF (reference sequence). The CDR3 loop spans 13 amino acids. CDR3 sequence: CATSRGLSYEQYF. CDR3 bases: TGTGCCACCAGCAGGGGCCTCTCCTACGAGCAGTACTTC.

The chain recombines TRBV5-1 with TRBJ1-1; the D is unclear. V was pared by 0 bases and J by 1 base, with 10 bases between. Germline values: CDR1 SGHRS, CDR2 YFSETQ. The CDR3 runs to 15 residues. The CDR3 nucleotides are TGCGCCAGCAGCTTGGCCCGGACGGGGAACACTGAAGCTTTCTTT. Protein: CASSLARTGNTEAFF.

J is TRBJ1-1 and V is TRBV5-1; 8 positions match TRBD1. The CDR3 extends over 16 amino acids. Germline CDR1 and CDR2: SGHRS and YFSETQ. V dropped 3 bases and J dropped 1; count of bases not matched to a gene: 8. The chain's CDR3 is CASSSRGQGANTEAFF. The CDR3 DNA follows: TGCGCCAGCAGCTCGCGCGGACAGGGAGCGAACACTGAAGCTTTCTTT.

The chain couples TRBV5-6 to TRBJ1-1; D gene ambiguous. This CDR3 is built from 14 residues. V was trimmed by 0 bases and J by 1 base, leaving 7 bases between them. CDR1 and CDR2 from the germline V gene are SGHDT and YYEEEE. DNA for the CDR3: TGTGCCAGCAGCTTGGTAGGATGGAACACTGAAGCTTTCTTT. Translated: CASSLVGWNTEAFF.

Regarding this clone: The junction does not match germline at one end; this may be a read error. The CDR3 coding sequence is TGTGCCATCAGGGCTAGCCCACCGAATTTT. Its translation: CAIRASPPNF. The V and J genes are TRBV10-3 and TRBJ2-3, with TRBD2 as a possible D gene (5 bases). Germline V lookup: CDR1 ENHRY, CDR2 SYGVKD. The CDR3 length is 10 residues.

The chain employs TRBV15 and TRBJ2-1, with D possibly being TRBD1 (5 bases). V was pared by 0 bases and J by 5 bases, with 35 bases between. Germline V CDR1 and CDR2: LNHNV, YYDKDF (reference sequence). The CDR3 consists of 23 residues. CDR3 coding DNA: TGTGCCACCAGCAGAGATAGTGGGTGGGGCCTCATGGGGCGTCCAATACGAGACAATGAGCAGTTCTTC. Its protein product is CATSRDSGWGLMGRPIRDNEQFF. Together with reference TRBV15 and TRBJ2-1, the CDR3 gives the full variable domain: DAMVIQNPRYQVTQFGKPVTLSCSQTLNHNVMYWYQQKSSQAPKLLFHYYDKDFNNEADTPDNFQSRRPNTSFCFLDIRSPGLGDTAMYLCATSRDSGWGLMGRPIRDNEQFFGPGTRLTVL.